A selection of T cell receptor beta chains follows, all from one sample in a study of T cells in Graves' hyperthyroidism and ophthalmopathy. TCRdb re-analysed the multiplex PCR reads in MiXCR, keeping a single row per CDR3 protein. There are 500,000 to 750,000 distinct CDR3 sequences in the sample; approximately 15% occur only once, and about 7% lies in the top ten. Source material: blood. Receptors originate from a woman aged 30 to 39 with Graves' hyperthyroidism. CDR3s include the opening cysteine and the closing phenylalanine or tryptophan. Fields, in order: clone size, J gene, V gene, D gene, CDR3 DNA, CDR3 protein. A D gene is named only where the DNA matches it firmly. Size is stated for part of the rows, as once, few or many counts, or as a class when the clone is expanded.

abundance: many
j_gene: TRBJ2-2
v_gene: TRBV11-2
d_gene: TRBD1
CDR3nt: TGTGCCAGCCGAAAATCAGGTTCAGGGGGCTATACCGGGGAGCTGTTTTTT
CDR3aa: CASRKSGSGGYTGELFF

abundance: -
j_gene: TRBJ2-1
v_gene: TRBV5-1
d_gene: -
CDR3nt: TGCGCCAGCAGCCTACAGGGCGCGGGAGTCTACAATGAGCAGTTCTTC
CDR3aa: CASSLQGAGVYNEQFF

abundance: -
j_gene: TRBJ2-7
v_gene: TRBV28
d_gene: -
CDR3nt: TGTGCCAGCAGTCCGGAGGGGAAGGGGTCCTACGAGCAGTACTTC
CDR3aa: CASSPEGKGSYEQYF

abundance: -
j_gene: TRBJ2-1
v_gene: TRBV5-1
d_gene: TRBD1
CDR3nt: TGCGCCAGCAGCTTGGAGGGGACAGGACCCTACAATGAGCAGTTCTTC
CDR3aa: CASSLEGTGPYNEQFF

abundance: -
j_gene: TRBJ2-1
v_gene: TRBV19
d_gene: TRBD2
CDR3nt: TGTGCCAGTAGTATGATTCAGCTAGCGGGAGATGGCGATGAGCAGTTCTTC
CDR3aa: CASSMIQLAGDGDEQFF

abundance: few
j_gene: TRBJ1-4
v_gene: TRBV15
d_gene: TRBD1
CDR3nt: TGTGCCACCAGCAGGTTAGGGACAGGGAATGAAAAACTGTTTTTT
CDR3aa: CATSRLGTGNEKLFF

abundance: few
j_gene: TRBJ2-1
v_gene: TRBV7-6
d_gene: -
CDR3nt: TGTGCCAGCAGCTTTTCACAGGATCCCTACAATGAGCAGTTCTTC
CDR3aa: CASSFSQDPYNEQFF

abundance: few
j_gene: TRBJ2-7
v_gene: TRBV20-1
d_gene: TRBD2
CDR3nt: TGCAGTGCTAGGACGGGACTAGCGGGGCCCTACGAGCAGTACTTC
CDR3aa: CSARTGLAGPYEQYF

abundance: few
j_gene: TRBJ2-7
v_gene: TRBV3-1
d_gene: TRBD1
CDR3nt: TGTGCCAGCAGCCATGATGGACGGACAGGGGGCCTCTACGAGCAGTACTTC
CDR3aa: CASSHDGRTGGLYEQYF

abundance: -
j_gene: TRBJ2-3
v_gene: TRBV30
d_gene: TRBD1
CDR3nt: TGTGCCTGGAGTGCCGGGACAGGGAGTACAGATACGCAGTATTTT
CDR3aa: CAWSAGTGSTDTQYF

abundance: -
j_gene: TRBJ1-2
v_gene: TRBV6-9
d_gene: -
CDR3nt: TGTGCCAGCAGTTACGCGCCAGAATCTCCCTATGGCTACACCTTC
CDR3aa: CASSYAPESPYGYTF

abundance: many
j_gene: TRBJ2-1
v_gene: TRBV20-1
d_gene: TRBD2
CDR3nt: TGCAGTGCTACTTTAGGGGCGCTAGCGGGATCTTTATTAAGCTCCAATGAGCAGTTCTTC
CDR3aa: CSATLGALAGSLLSSNEQFF

abundance: many
j_gene: TRBJ2-1
v_gene: TRBV5-6
d_gene: TRBD2
CDR3nt: TGTGCCAGCAGCCGCGGGACTAGCAATGAGCAGTTCTTC
CDR3aa: CASSRGTSNEQFF

abundance: many
j_gene: TRBJ2-7
v_gene: TRBV10-3
d_gene: TRBD2
CDR3nt: TGTGCCATCAGTGAGATGGGCCTACTAGCGGGAAACTCCTACGAGCAGTACTTC
CDR3aa: CAISEMGLLAGNSYEQYF

abundance: many
j_gene: TRBJ2-1
v_gene: TRBV7-6
d_gene: TRBD1
CDR3nt: TGTGCCAGCAGCTTAAGGACAGGGGGCATCGATGAGCAGTTCTTC
CDR3aa: CASSLRTGGIDEQFF

abundance: -
j_gene: TRBJ1-1
v_gene: TRBV5-1
d_gene: TRBD1
CDR3nt: TGCGCCAGCAGCGAAACAGGGGGCATCACTGAAGCTTTCTTT
CDR3aa: CASSETGGITEAFF

abundance: few
j_gene: TRBJ2-7
v_gene: TRBV5-1
d_gene: TRBD1
CDR3nt: TGCGCCAGCTCTGTCGAAACAGGGGTTTCCTACGAGCAGTACTTC
CDR3aa: CASSVETGVSYEQYF

abundance: -
j_gene: TRBJ2-2
v_gene: TRBV5-5
d_gene: -
CDR3nt: TGTGCCAGCAGCCGTAATCCAGGGACCGGGGAGCTGTTTTTT
CDR3aa: CASSRNPGTGELFF

abundance: many
j_gene: TRBJ1-1
v_gene: TRBV20-1
d_gene: -
CDR3nt: TGCAGTGCTACCGGGATCCCGGCCACTGAAGCTTTCTTT
CDR3aa: CSATGIPATEAFF

abundance: few
j_gene: TRBJ2-2
v_gene: TRBV5-1
d_gene: -
CDR3nt: TGCGCCAGCAGCCCAACGACAGGTAGCACCGGGGAGCTGTTTTTT
CDR3aa: CASSPTTGSTGELFF

abundance: -
j_gene: TRBJ1-2
v_gene: TRBV9
d_gene: -
CDR3nt: TGTGCCAGCAGCGGAAACAGGGAAGGCTACACCTTC
CDR3aa: CASSGNREGYTF

abundance: few
j_gene: TRBJ2-1
v_gene: TRBV14
d_gene: -
CDR3nt: TGTGCCAGCAGCCAAGAGACCTACAATGAGCAGTTCTTC
CDR3aa: CASSQETYNEQFF

abundance: -
j_gene: TRBJ1-2
v_gene: TRBV4-1
d_gene: -
CDR3nt: TGCGCCAGCAGCCAAGATCGGGCAAACCGGGGCTACACCTTC
CDR3aa: CASSQDRANRGYTF

abundance: many
j_gene: TRBJ2-1
v_gene: TRBV11-2
d_gene: -
CDR3nt: TGTGCCAGCAGCTTACAGACCGTCGAGCAGTTCTTC
CDR3aa: CASSLQTVEQFF

abundance: -
j_gene: TRBJ2-7
v_gene: TRBV3-1
d_gene: -
CDR3nt: TGTGCCAGCAGCCAAGCGCCCCTCGAGCAGTACTTC
CDR3aa: CASSQAPLEQYF

abundance: many
j_gene: TRBJ1-2
v_gene: TRBV28
d_gene: -
CDR3nt: TGTGCCAGCAGCTTAGACACCTATGGCTACACCTTC
CDR3aa: CASSLDTYGYTF

abundance: -
j_gene: TRBJ2-3
v_gene: TRBV20-1
d_gene: TRBD2
CDR3nt: TGCAGTGCTAGTCTAGGTCTAGCGGGAGGGCCGGGCACAGATACGCAGTATTTT
CDR3aa: CSASLGLAGGPGTDTQYF

abundance: -
j_gene: TRBJ2-1
v_gene: TRBV29-1
d_gene: -
CDR3nt: TGCAGCGCTGAAGAGTCTTTGGACAGTGAGCAGTTCTTC
CDR3aa: CSAEESLDSEQFF

abundance: many
j_gene: TRBJ2-1
v_gene: TRBV20-1
d_gene: TRBD2
CDR3nt: TGCAGTGCTGGGACTAGCGGAAGCTACAATGAGCAGTTCTTC
CDR3aa: CSAGTSGSYNEQFF

abundance: many
j_gene: TRBJ2-5
v_gene: TRBV28
d_gene: -
CDR3nt: TGTGCCAGCAGTTTATACGCCGGGACCATACAAGAGACCCAGTACTTC
CDR3aa: CASSLYAGTIQETQYF

abundance: -
j_gene: TRBJ2-1
v_gene: TRBV11-1
d_gene: TRBD1
CDR3nt: TGTGCCAGCACACGGAAACCGGGACAGGACTACAATGAGCAGTTCTTC
CDR3aa: CASTRKPGQDYNEQFF

abundance: many
j_gene: TRBJ1-2
v_gene: TRBV15
d_gene: -
CDR3nt: TGTGCCACCAGCAGAGACGCGAGTTTCCAAGAAGGCTATGGCTACACCTTC
CDR3aa: CATSRDASFQEGYGYTF

abundance: many
j_gene: TRBJ1-1
v_gene: TRBV30
d_gene: -
CDR3nt: TGTGCCTGGAGTGTCGGGTCTGGATTACCGAACACTGAAGCTTTCTTT
CDR3aa: CAWSVGSGLPNTEAFF

abundance: -
j_gene: TRBJ2-1
v_gene: TRBV9
d_gene: -
CDR3nt: TGTGCCAGCAGCGTAGACGGGTTCAATGAGCAGTTCTTC
CDR3aa: CASSVDGFNEQFF

abundance: many
j_gene: TRBJ2-1
v_gene: TRBV11-3
d_gene: -
CDR3nt: TGTGCCAGCAGCTTAGACGACAATGAGCAGTTCTTC
CDR3aa: CASSLDDNEQFF

abundance: few
j_gene: TRBJ2-5
v_gene: TRBV9
d_gene: -
CDR3nt: TGTGCCAGCAGCGTAGGAGCGCTACTCGGCCAAGAGACCCAGTACTTC
CDR3aa: CASSVGALLGQETQYF

abundance: few
j_gene: TRBJ2-5
v_gene: TRBV12-3/TRBV12-4
d_gene: -
CDR3nt: TGTGCCAGCAGTTTTTTGGCTTCACAGACCCAGTACTTC
CDR3aa: CASSFLASQTQYF

abundance: many
j_gene: TRBJ2-7
v_gene: TRBV27
d_gene: -
CDR3nt: TGTGCCAGCAGCCTAAGGGGAGCCCCAGTCGAGCAGTACTTC
CDR3aa: CASSLRGAPVEQYF

abundance: -
j_gene: TRBJ2-2
v_gene: TRBV30
d_gene: TRBD1
CDR3nt: TGTGCCTGGAGCAGGGGGAACGGGGAGCTGTTTTTT
CDR3aa: CAWSRGNGELFF

abundance: few
j_gene: TRBJ1-5
v_gene: TRBV19
d_gene: TRBD1
CDR3nt: TGTGCCAGTAGTATAGCGACAGGGGGGAATCAGCCCCAGCATTTT
CDR3aa: CASSIATGGNQPQHF